This is a list of T cell receptor beta chains from one sample in a study of cytomegalovirus exposure and HLA in healthy donors. The method was immunoSEQ multiplex PCR; TCRdb's version includes in-frame clones alone and lacks a portion of them. The sample holds about 250,000 clones; around four fifths are singletons and the top ten take roughly 0.45%. Source material: PBMCs. The receptors originated from a boy aged 5-17 years in good health and CMV-seronegative. Each CDR3 is given with its conserved first and last residue. Fields, in order: CDR3 protein, CDR3 DNA, D gene, clone size, V gene, J gene. The D gene is left open where the match is weak. Not all rows give a size; the values are once, few, many and, for expanded clones, a class.

CDR3aa: CASSLGTSGSIEEQFF
CDR3nt: TGTGCCAGCAGCTTAGGGACTAGCGGGAGTATAGAGGAGCAGTTCTTC
d_gene: TRBD2
abundance: -
v_gene: TRBV7-9
j_gene: TRBJ2-1

CDR3aa: CASSLTSGRNTGELFF
CDR3nt: TGTGCCAGCAGCTTGACTAGCGGGCGGAACACCGGGGAGCTGTTTTTT
d_gene: TRBD2
abundance: few
v_gene: TRBV5-4
j_gene: TRBJ2-2

CDR3aa: CASSPSGVWRDQVRSTDTQYF
CDR3nt: TGTGCCAGCAGCCCGAGTGGGGTTTGGCGGGATCAGGTTAGGAGCACAGATACGCAGTATTTT
d_gene: -
abundance: -
v_gene: TRBV7-8
j_gene: TRBJ2-3

CDR3aa: CAWSARWGENQPQHF
CDR3nt: TGTGCCTGGAGTGCCAGGTGGGGGGAAAATCAGCCCCAGCATTTT
d_gene: -
abundance: -
v_gene: TRBV30
j_gene: TRBJ1-5

CDR3aa: CASTKTGGRTEAFF
CDR3nt: TGTGCCAGCACCAAGACAGGGGGTCGGACTGAAGCTTTCTTT
d_gene: TRBD1
abundance: -
v_gene: TRBV27
j_gene: TRBJ1-1

CDR3aa: CASSQGLTSGQETQYF
CDR3nt: TGCGCCAGCAGCCAGGGGCTAACTAGCGGCCAAGAGACCCAGTACTTC
d_gene: TRBD2
abundance: few
v_gene: TRBV4-1
j_gene: TRBJ2-5

CDR3aa: CASSLDRVGYEQYF
CDR3nt: TGTGCCAGCAGCTTAGACAGGGTGGGCTACGAGCAGTACTTC
d_gene: -
abundance: -
v_gene: TRBV11-2
j_gene: TRBJ2-7

CDR3aa: CASSFGQGAVTQYF
CDR3nt: TGTGCCAGCAGCTTCGGACAGGGGGCGGTGACCCAGTACTTC
d_gene: TRBD1
abundance: -
v_gene: TRBV7-8
j_gene: TRBJ2-5

CDR3aa: CASSLVPGGSYEQYF
CDR3nt: TGTGCCAGCAGCCTGGTCCCGGGGGGGTCCTACGAGCAGTACTTC
d_gene: TRBD2
abundance: few
v_gene: TRBV9
j_gene: TRBJ2-7

CDR3aa: CASSIGGTGDFYGYTF
CDR3nt: TGTGCCAGTAGTATAGGGGGGACAGGGGATTTTTATGGCTACACCTTC
d_gene: TRBD1
abundance: -
v_gene: TRBV19
j_gene: TRBJ1-2

CDR3aa: CASSLTRQPNTGELFF
CDR3nt: TGTGCCAGCAGCTTAACCCGACAGCCTAACACCGGGGAGCTGTTTTTT
d_gene: -
abundance: -
v_gene: TRBV11-2
j_gene: TRBJ2-2

CDR3aa: CASSMTGPTEAFF
CDR3nt: TGTGCCAGTAGTATGACAGGGCCCACTGAAGCTTTCTTT
d_gene: TRBD1
abundance: -
v_gene: TRBV19
j_gene: TRBJ1-1

CDR3aa: CASSQVGLAGTKDEQYF
CDR3nt: TGCGCCAGCAGCCAAGTGGGACTAGCGGGGACCAAGGACGAGCAGTACTTC
d_gene: TRBD2
abundance: -
v_gene: TRBV4-1
j_gene: TRBJ2-7

CDR3aa: CASSLAPASGGAGNEQYF
CDR3nt: TGCGCCAGCAGCTTGGCCCCGGCTAGCGGGGGGGCCGGCAACGAGCAGTACTTC
d_gene: TRBD2
abundance: -
v_gene: TRBV5-1
j_gene: TRBJ2-7

CDR3aa: CASSLGRAEAFF
CDR3nt: TGTGCCAGCAGCTTAGGGCGGGCTGAAGCTTTCTTT
d_gene: -
abundance: -
v_gene: TRBV11-3
j_gene: TRBJ1-1

CDR3aa: CASRDRGGNEKLFF
CDR3nt: TGTGCCAGCAGGGACAGGGGAGGTAATGAAAAACTGTTTTTT
d_gene: -
abundance: -
v_gene: TRBV21-1
j_gene: TRBJ1-4

CDR3aa: CASSLAQGYEQYF
CDR3nt: TGTGCCAGCAGCTTAGCTCAGGGCTACGAGCAGTACTTC
d_gene: -
abundance: -
v_gene: TRBV7-2
j_gene: TRBJ2-7

CDR3aa: CASSQEGVAGFQDTQYF
CDR3nt: TGTGCCAGCAGCCAAGAAGGGGTAGCGGGGTTCCAAGATACGCAGTATTTT
d_gene: TRBD2
abundance: -
v_gene: TRBV4-2
j_gene: TRBJ2-3

CDR3aa: CAWSDFTGIGYTF
CDR3nt: TGTGCCTGGAGTGACTTTACAGGGATCGGCTACACCTTC
d_gene: -
abundance: -
v_gene: TRBV30
j_gene: TRBJ1-2

CDR3aa: CASSEVISLNQPQHF
CDR3nt: TGTGCCAGCAGTGAAGTGATAAGCCTCAATCAGCCCCAGCATTTT
d_gene: -
abundance: -
v_gene: TRBV6-1
j_gene: TRBJ1-5